Listed here is a single T cell receptor beta chain. The antigen remains undetermined. The sample originates from a study of shared clonotypes between healthy human individuals. Study findings and constraints: Clonotype sharing levels among donors were expected to vary with sequencing depth.

Sequenced by immunoSEQ multiplex PCR; TCRdb stores in-frame clones only, minus some. The sample carries 1.5 million to 2.5 million clones, about 95% recorded once. CD45RO-negative, CCR7-positively selected cells formed the naive CD8 fraction, excluding terminally differentiated effector memory CD45RA+ cells. Trimming took 5 bases from V and 3 from J; bases not matched to a gene: 6. The CDR3 covers 15 residues. CDR1 and CDR2 from the germline V gene are SEHNR and FQNEAQ (reference sequence). The rearrangement joins TRBV7-9 to TRBJ1-4; 7 bases are shared with TRBD1. This clonotype originated in a man in his late teens or twenties in good health. The sequenced material came from naive CD8+ T cells sorted from blood. CDR3 sequence reads: CASSTLQGPNEKLFF. DNA of the CDR3: TGTGCCAGCAGCACATTACAGGGGCCTAATGAAAAACTGTTTTTT.